This is a list of T cell receptor beta chains from one sample in a study of T cells in tuberculosis. The table came from immunoSEQ multiplex PCR; TCRdb's copy has only in-frame clones and leaves some out. This repertoire shows roughly 32,000 clones, 95% to 96% found once; its top ten account for 2.4%. The sequenced sample consisted of PBMCs. The receptors stem from a donor aged 10-29 years with latent tuberculosis or without tuberculosis infection. Both conserved end residues are part of each CDR3. The order of the fields is J gene, V gene, D gene, clone size, CDR3 protein, CDR3 DNA. The D gene is left open where the match is weak. Clone size is stated in some rows and not others, as once, few, many or a class when expanded.

J: TRBJ2-1; V: TRBV18; D: TRBD2; size: -; CDR3: CASSPQRDSMNEQFF; DNA: TGTGCCAGCTCACCACAGCGGGATAGTATGAATGAGCAGTTCTTC
J: TRBJ1-1; V: TRBV29-1; D: -; size: few; CDR3: CSVGRAGRSTEAFF; DNA: TGCAGCGTTGGCCGCGCTGGGCGTAGCACTGAAGCTTTCTTT
J: TRBJ2-7; V: TRBV5-5; D: TRBD1; size: -; CDR3: CASSLWQGANVYEQYF; DNA: TGTGCCAGCAGCTTGTGGCAGGGGGCGAATGTTTACGAGCAGTACTTC
J: TRBJ1-1; V: TRBV4-1; D: -; size: -; CDR3: CASSQDAGGGTEAFF; DNA: TGCGCCAGCAGCCAAGATGCCGGGGGAGGCACTGAAGCTTTCTTT
J: TRBJ2-3; V: TRBV2; D: -; size: once; CDR3: CASSSERALPTDTQYF; DNA: TGTGCCAGCTCCTCGGAGCGGGCCCTCCCAACAGATACGCAGTATTTT
J: TRBJ1-4; V: TRBV19; D: -; size: -; CDR3: CASSMDTATNEKLFF; DNA: TGTGCCAGTAGTATGGACACCGCAACTAATGAAAAACTGTTTTTT
J: TRBJ2-2; V: TRBV18; D: -; size: -; CDR3: CASSPLTGELFF; DNA: TGTGCCAGCTCACCACTAACCGGGGAGCTGTTTTTT
J: TRBJ1-1; V: TRBV2; D: -; size: -; CDR3: CASSRQMNTEAFF; DNA: TGTGCCAGCAGCAGACAAATGAACACTGAAGCTTTCTTT
J: TRBJ1-1; V: TRBV11-2; D: TRBD1; size: -; CDR3: CASSLDGTGLNTEAFF; DNA: TGTGCCAGCAGCTTAGATGGGACAGGCCTGAACACTGAAGCTTTCTTT
J: TRBJ2-7; V: TRBV29-1; D: -; size: -; CDR3: CSVDRGYEQYF; DNA: TGCAGCGTTGATCGGGGTTACGAGCAGTACTTC
J: TRBJ1-2; V: TRBV6-5; D: TRBD1; size: -; CDR3: CASRRQGGYTF; DNA: TGTGCCAGCAGACGACAGGGTGGCTACACCTTC
J: TRBJ2-7; V: TRBV7-9; D: -; size: -; CDR3: CASSSVDTAYEQYF; DNA: TGTGCCAGCAGTTCCGTGGACACAGCCTACGAGCAGTACTTC
J: TRBJ1-1; V: TRBV27; D: TRBD1; size: -; CDR3: CASSPTGGATEAFF; DNA: TGTGCCAGCAGTCCCACAGGGGGCGCAACTGAAGCTTTCTTT
J: TRBJ1-2; V: TRBV27; D: -; size: -; CDR3: CASAGHLNYGYTF; DNA: TGTGCCAGCGCGGGGCACCTTAACTATGGCTACACCTTC
J: TRBJ2-1; V: TRBV2; D: -; size: -; CDR3: CALGGGERGSYNEQFF; DNA: TGTGCCTTAGGTGGGGGCGAAAGGGGGTCCTACAATGAGCAGTTCTTC
J: TRBJ2-2; V: TRBV6-4; D: TRBD1; size: -; CDR3: CASSDSDRGGELFF; DNA: TGTGCCAGCAGTGACTCGGACAGGGGCGGGGAGCTGTTTTTT
J: TRBJ1-1; V: TRBV5-4; D: TRBD1; size: -; CDR3: CASSPGGDTEAFF; DNA: TGTGCCAGCAGCCCAGGGGGCGACACTGAAGCTTTCTTT
J: TRBJ1-1; V: TRBV27; D: TRBD1; size: -; CDR3: CASSPRDRGLLMNTEAFF; DNA: TGTGCCAGCAGTCCCCGGGACAGGGGGCTACTAATGAACACTGAAGCTTTCTTT
J: TRBJ1-2; V: TRBV28; D: -; size: -; CDR3: CASSPTDSYYGYTF; DNA: TGTGCCAGCAGTCCGACGGACAGCTACTATGGCTACACCTTC
J: TRBJ2-3; V: TRBV4-3; D: -; size: -; CDR3: CASSQERGDTQYF; DNA: TGCGCCAGCAGCCAAGAAAGGGGCGATACGCAGTATTTT
J: TRBJ2-5; V: TRBV7-9; D: -; size: -; CDR3: CASSLASRRSETQYF; DNA: TGTGCCAGCAGCTTAGCCAGCCGGCGGTCGGAGACCCAGTACTTC
J: TRBJ2-2; V: TRBV7-2; D: -; size: -; CDR3: CASSLWTYNTGELFF; DNA: TGTGCCAGCAGCTTATGGACTTATAACACCGGGGAGCTGTTTTTT
J: TRBJ2-1; V: TRBV5-1; D: -; size: -; CDR3: CASIEARGFHEQFF; DNA: TGCGCCAGCATCGAGGCCAGGGGATTCCATGAGCAGTTCTTC
J: TRBJ2-2; V: TRBV4-1; D: TRBD1; size: -; CDR3: CASSHPGGENTGELFF; DNA: TGCGCCAGCAGCCACCCAGGGGGTGAGAACACCGGGGAGCTGTTTTTT
J: TRBJ1-1; V: TRBV9; D: -; size: -; CDR3: CASSVAVGGNTEAFF; DNA: TGTGCCAGCAGCGTAGCGGTGGGGGGGAACACTGAAGCTTTCTTT
J: TRBJ2-2; V: TRBV9; D: -; size: -; CDR3: CASSPGGFTGELFF; DNA: TGTGCCAGCAGCCCTGGCGGTTTCACCGGGGAGCTGTTTTTT
J: TRBJ1-4; V: TRBV7-9; D: -; size: -; CDR3: CASSSAGFGATNEKLFF; DNA: TGTGCCAGCAGCTCGGCAGGTTTCGGTGCAACTAATGAAAAACTGTTTTTT
J: TRBJ2-1; V: TRBV6-4; D: TRBD2; size: -; CDR3: CARSSGIYNEQFF; DNA: TGTGCCAGATCTAGCGGGATTTACAATGAGCAGTTCTTC
J: TRBJ2-2; V: TRBV10-3; D: TRBD2; size: -; CDR3: CAISRGRRTGELFF; DNA: TGTGCCATCTCTCGCGGGAGAAGAACCGGGGAGCTGTTTTTT
J: TRBJ2-1; V: TRBV14; D: TRBD2; size: once; CDR3: CASSQVTSGIEQFF; DNA: TGTGCCAGCAGCCAGGTGACTAGCGGGATTGAGCAGTTCTTC
J: TRBJ2-6; V: TRBV18; D: -; size: -; CDR3: CASSPFVGPGGLMALGANVLTF; DNA: TGTGCCAGCTCACCGTTCGTTGGGCCCGGGGGGCTTATGGCTCTCGGGGCCAACGTCCTGACTTTC
J: TRBJ1-1; V: TRBV6-5; D: -; size: -; CDR3: CASSWTPNTEAFF; DNA: TGTGCCAGCAGTTGGACACCAAACACTGAAGCTTTCTTT
J: TRBJ2-3; V: TRBV10-3; D: TRBD2; size: once; CDR3: CAIRGTSGGTDTQYF; DNA: TGTGCCATCAGGGGGACTAGCGGGGGCACAGATACGCAGTATTTT
J: TRBJ2-7; V: TRBV7-2; D: -; size: -; CDR3: CASSLAAGTTYEQYF; DNA: TGTGCCAGCAGCTTAGCTGCAGGTACCACCTACGAGCAGTACTTC
J: TRBJ2-7; V: TRBV6-5; D: -; size: -; CDR3: CASSLQGSSYEQYF; DNA: TGTGCCAGCAGCCTGCAGGGTAGCTCCTACGAGCAGTACTTC
J: TRBJ2-6; V: TRBV28; D: -; size: -; CDR3: CASSFGGTGANVLTF; DNA: TGTGCCAGCAGTTTTGGGGGGACCGGGGCCAACGTCCTGACTTTC
J: TRBJ1-1; V: TRBV29-1; D: -; size: -; CDR3: CSVALVSTEAFF; DNA: TGCAGCGTCGCACTAGTATCCACTGAAGCTTTCTTT
J: TRBJ2-4; V: TRBV7-8; D: TRBD1; size: -; CDR3: CASSLGTVAKNIQYF; DNA: TGTGCCAGCAGCCTAGGGACAGTAGCCAAAAACATTCAGTACTTC
J: TRBJ2-5; V: TRBV28; D: -; size: -; CDR3: CASSEVATTQYF; DNA: TGTGCCAGCAGTGAGGTGGCTACGACCCAGTACTTC
J: TRBJ2-3; V: TRBV11-2; D: -; size: -; CDR3: CASSSSGGGDTQYF; DNA: TGTGCCAGCAGCTCCTCCGGGGGAGGAGATACGCAGTATTTT
J: TRBJ1-2; V: TRBV6-5; D: TRBD1; size: -; CDR3: CASSHWRGPKNYGYTF; DNA: TGTGCCAGCAGTCACTGGAGGGGGCCCAAGAACTATGGCTACACCTTC
J: TRBJ2-7; V: TRBV11-2; D: TRBD1; size: -; CDR3: CASSSFRQWTGISYEQYF; DNA: TGTGCCAGCAGCTCGTTTAGGCAGTGGACAGGCATATCCTACGAGCAGTACTTC
J: TRBJ1-1; V: TRBV5-5; D: TRBD1; size: -; CDR3: CASSKLTGGEAFF; DNA: TGTGCCAGCAGCAAACTAACAGGGGGTGAAGCTTTCTTT
J: TRBJ1-3; V: TRBV6-6; D: TRBD1; size: -; CDR3: CASSRDRAGNTIYF; DNA: TGTGCCAGCAGTCGAGACAGGGCTGGAAACACCATATATTTT
J: TRBJ1-1; V: TRBV7-9; D: TRBD1; size: -; CDR3: CASSLVKGTGWVNTEAFF; DNA: TGTGCCAGCAGCTTAGTGAAAGGGACAGGATGGGTGAACACTGAAGCTTTCTTT